The 14 T cell receptor beta chains presented below share a single source sample, sequenced in a study of CXCR4 blockade with PD-1 therapy in pancreatic cancer. The data were produced by immunoSEQ multiplex PCR, yet TCRdb's version contains in-frame clones alone and is incomplete. The sample yields fewer than 2,000 clones, 55% seen once. Material for sequencing was tumor tissue. Receptors originate from a human donor with pancreatic ductal adenocarcinoma.

The V gene is TRBV19, the J gene TRBJ1-2; no clear D. Trimming stripped 4 bases from V and 7 bases from J, with 13 bases between. The germline V gene encodes CDR1 LNHDA and CDR2 SQIVND (reference sequence). CDR3 length equals 13 residues. Here the CDR3 reads CASSTYLDRGYTF. In nucleotides, the CDR3 is TGTGCCAGTAGTACTTATCTCGATCGTGGCTACACCTTC.

The V call is TRBV15, the J call TRBJ1-2, with D unresolved. Germline V gives CDR1 LNHNV, CDR2 YYDKDF (reference sequence). This CDR3 contains 15 residues. Trimming pared 0 bases from V and 3 bases from J, leaving 11 bases between. Here the CDR3 DNA reads TGTGCCACCAGCAGAGAGGGAAGAGGCCACTATGGCTACACCTTC. The encoded protein is CATSREGRGHYGYTF.

This chain connects TRBV28 to TRBJ1-3; the D is unclear. CDR1 is MDHEN and CDR2 is SYDVKM in the germline V gene. The V end lost 5 bases, the J end lost 1 base, and 12 bases lay between the germline ends. CDR3 length: 15 residues. CDR3 amino acids: CASSPPLGSGNTIYF. The CDR3 coding sequence is TGTGCCAGCAGTCCACCCCTGGGGTCTGGAAACACCATATATTTT.

The DNA of the CDR3 is TGTGCCAGTAACAGACCTGGGGCCAACGTCCTGACTTTC. Protein sequence: CASNRPGANVLTF. This chain links TRBV19 with TRBJ2-6; D unclear. Trimming shortened V by 7 bases and J by 2 bases, and 6 bases separated the two germline ends. CDR3 length: 13 residues. CDR1 LNHDA and CDR2 SQIVND come from the germline V gene (reference sequence).

The chain uses TRBV18 and TRBJ1-3, with D hard to call. The germline CDR1 and CDR2 sequences are KGHSH and LQKENI. V lost 3 bases and J lost 4, with 10 bases in between. This CDR3 has 14 amino acids. The CDR3 spells CASSPVGEGNTIYF. Here the CDR3 DNA reads TGTGCCAGCTCACCTGTGGGCGAGGGAAACACCATATATTTT.

The J gene is TRBJ2-7, the V gene TRBV15; 9 bases map to TRBD1. The CDR3 has 15 residues. Germline lookup yields CDR1 LNHNV and CDR2 YYDKDF (reference sequence). The V gene end was trimmed by 2 bases and the J gene end by 3 bases; junction bases not matched to a gene: 5. The CDR3 region is CATSRNPGQGYEQYF. The CDR3 nucleotides are TGTGCCACCAGCAGAAATCCGGGACAGGGCTACGAGCAGTACTTC.

V gene TRBV18 combines with J gene TRBJ2-4; D perhaps matches TRBD1 (5 bases). The CDR3 is made up of 15 amino acids. Trimming took off 4 bases at V and 0 bases at J, with 10 bases between the two ends. Per the germline V gene, CDR1 is KGHSH and CDR2 is LQKENI. The DNA for the CDR3 is TGTGCCAGCTCACTCCTGACAGCAGCCAAAAACATTCAGTACTTC. Translation: CASSLLTAAKNIQYF.

V gene TRBV1 combines with J gene TRBJ2-1; no DNA check was done on the table's D call, TRBD2. TRBV1 constitutes a pseudogene. CDR3 length: 17 residues. The CDR3: CASSQVQAGLNYNEQFF. The CDR3 DNA follows: TGCGCCAGCAGCCAAGTCCAGGCGGGACTAAATTACAATGAGCAGTTCTTC.

The gene calls are TRBV18 and TRBJ1-2; maybe TRBD1 (6 bases). Per germline, CDR1 KGHSH and CDR2 LQKENI. The CDR3 contains 14 residues. V shed 3 bases and J shed 2 bases, with 10 bases lying between them. CDR3 protein: CASSPGQQNYGYTF. The CDR3 region has the DNA TGTGCCAGCTCACCTGGACAGCAGAACTATGGCTACACCTTC.

The chain joins TRBV6-7 to TRBJ1-1, with a weak D call TRBD1 (5 bases). TRBV6-7 is reported as an ORF; its role is uncertain. Trimming took 5 bases from V and 8 from J, leaving 15 bases between them. The CDR3 covers 13 residues. CDR3: CASSQGNPSEAFF. The CDR3 region has the DNA TGTGCCAGCAGTCAGGGTAATCCCTCAGAAGCTTTCTTT.

The table lists this clone with a few counts. The chain joins TRBV4-1 to TRBJ2-7; 7 bases match TRBD1. The germline CDR1 and CDR2 sequences are MGHRA and YSYEKL. The CDR3 covers 16 residues. The trim removed 0 bases at V and 1 base at J, leaving 6 bases unmatched. CDR3: CASSQETGWRSYEQYF. DNA for the CDR3: TGCGCCAGCAGCCAAGAGACAGGGTGGAGGTCCTACGAGCAGTACTTC.

The chain employs TRBV6-8 and TRBJ1-1; D ambiguous. In germline, CDR1 is MNHGY, CDR2 SAAAGT. Trimming left V 2 bases short and J 1 base short, with 8 bases between. The CDR3 is 14 residues long. The CDR3, as DNA: TGTGCCAGCAGTTACCATGGGGAGAACACTGAAGCTTTCTTT. Protein product: CASSYHGENTEAFF.

The chain recombines TRBV9 with TRBJ2-5; the D gene is possibly TRBD1 (5 bases). CDR1 and CDR2 from the germline V gene are SGDLS and YYNGEE. V shed 5 bases and J shed 2 bases, with 13 bases lying between them. This CDR3 region has 14 residues. CDR3 sequence (DNA): TGTGCCAGCAGTGTTTTTGGGGCTCAAGAGACCCAGTACTTC. This encodes CASSVFGAQETQYF.

The chain has TRBV30 and TRBJ2-5; weak D call: TRBD2 (5 bases). Germline V gene data show CDR1 as GTSNPN and CDR2 as SVGIG (reference sequence). Trimming pared 3 bases from V and 3 bases from J, leaving 5 bases between. CDR3 length: 11 amino acids. For the CDR3, the DNA is TGTGCCTGGAGCGGGGAAGAGACCCAGTACTTC. It yields the protein CAWSGEETQYF.